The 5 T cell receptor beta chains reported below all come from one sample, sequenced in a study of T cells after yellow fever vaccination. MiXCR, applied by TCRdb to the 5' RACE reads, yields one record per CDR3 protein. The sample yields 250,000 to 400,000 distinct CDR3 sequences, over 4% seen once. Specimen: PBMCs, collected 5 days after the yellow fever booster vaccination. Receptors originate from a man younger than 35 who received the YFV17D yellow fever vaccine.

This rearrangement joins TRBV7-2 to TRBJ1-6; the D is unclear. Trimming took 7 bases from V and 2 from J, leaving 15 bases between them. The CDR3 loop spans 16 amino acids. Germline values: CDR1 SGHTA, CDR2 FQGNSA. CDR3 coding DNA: TGTGCCAGCAATAAAGGCCGGCTTACCTATAATTCACCCCTCCACTTT. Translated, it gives CASNKGRLTYNSPLHF.

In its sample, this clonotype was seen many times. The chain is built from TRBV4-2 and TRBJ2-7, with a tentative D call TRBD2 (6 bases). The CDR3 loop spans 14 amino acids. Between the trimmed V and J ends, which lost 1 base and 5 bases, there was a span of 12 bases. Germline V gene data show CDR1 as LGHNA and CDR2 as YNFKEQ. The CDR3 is CASSQAPRGDEQYF. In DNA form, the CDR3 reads TGTGCCAGCAGCCAAGCCCCTCGCGGGGACGAGCAGTACTTC.

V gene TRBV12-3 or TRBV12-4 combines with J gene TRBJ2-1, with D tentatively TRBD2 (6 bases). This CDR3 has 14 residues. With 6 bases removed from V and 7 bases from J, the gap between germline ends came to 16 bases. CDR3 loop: CASRLSGPLNEQFF. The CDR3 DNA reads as TGTGCCAGCAGGTTGAGCGGGCCTTTAAATGAGCAGTTCTTC.

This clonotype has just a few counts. The DNA for the CDR3 is TGCGCCAGCAGCCAAGCGGGGGGGGTTTATACGCAGTATTTT. This translates into CASSQAGGVYTQYF. The chain joins TRBV4-3 to TRBJ2-3, with 8 nucleotides matching TRBD2. V shed 1 base, J shed 7 bases, and the junction held 4 bases outside the gene matches. Germline V lookup: CDR1 LGHNA, CDR2 YSLEER. The CDR3 covers 14 residues.

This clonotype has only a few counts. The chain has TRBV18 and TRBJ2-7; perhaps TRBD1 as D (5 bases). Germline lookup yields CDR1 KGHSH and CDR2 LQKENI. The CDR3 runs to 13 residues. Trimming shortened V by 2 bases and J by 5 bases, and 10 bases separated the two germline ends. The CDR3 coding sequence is TGTGCCAGCTCACCATCCACAGGTCACGAGCAGTACGTC. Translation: CASSPSTGHEQYV.